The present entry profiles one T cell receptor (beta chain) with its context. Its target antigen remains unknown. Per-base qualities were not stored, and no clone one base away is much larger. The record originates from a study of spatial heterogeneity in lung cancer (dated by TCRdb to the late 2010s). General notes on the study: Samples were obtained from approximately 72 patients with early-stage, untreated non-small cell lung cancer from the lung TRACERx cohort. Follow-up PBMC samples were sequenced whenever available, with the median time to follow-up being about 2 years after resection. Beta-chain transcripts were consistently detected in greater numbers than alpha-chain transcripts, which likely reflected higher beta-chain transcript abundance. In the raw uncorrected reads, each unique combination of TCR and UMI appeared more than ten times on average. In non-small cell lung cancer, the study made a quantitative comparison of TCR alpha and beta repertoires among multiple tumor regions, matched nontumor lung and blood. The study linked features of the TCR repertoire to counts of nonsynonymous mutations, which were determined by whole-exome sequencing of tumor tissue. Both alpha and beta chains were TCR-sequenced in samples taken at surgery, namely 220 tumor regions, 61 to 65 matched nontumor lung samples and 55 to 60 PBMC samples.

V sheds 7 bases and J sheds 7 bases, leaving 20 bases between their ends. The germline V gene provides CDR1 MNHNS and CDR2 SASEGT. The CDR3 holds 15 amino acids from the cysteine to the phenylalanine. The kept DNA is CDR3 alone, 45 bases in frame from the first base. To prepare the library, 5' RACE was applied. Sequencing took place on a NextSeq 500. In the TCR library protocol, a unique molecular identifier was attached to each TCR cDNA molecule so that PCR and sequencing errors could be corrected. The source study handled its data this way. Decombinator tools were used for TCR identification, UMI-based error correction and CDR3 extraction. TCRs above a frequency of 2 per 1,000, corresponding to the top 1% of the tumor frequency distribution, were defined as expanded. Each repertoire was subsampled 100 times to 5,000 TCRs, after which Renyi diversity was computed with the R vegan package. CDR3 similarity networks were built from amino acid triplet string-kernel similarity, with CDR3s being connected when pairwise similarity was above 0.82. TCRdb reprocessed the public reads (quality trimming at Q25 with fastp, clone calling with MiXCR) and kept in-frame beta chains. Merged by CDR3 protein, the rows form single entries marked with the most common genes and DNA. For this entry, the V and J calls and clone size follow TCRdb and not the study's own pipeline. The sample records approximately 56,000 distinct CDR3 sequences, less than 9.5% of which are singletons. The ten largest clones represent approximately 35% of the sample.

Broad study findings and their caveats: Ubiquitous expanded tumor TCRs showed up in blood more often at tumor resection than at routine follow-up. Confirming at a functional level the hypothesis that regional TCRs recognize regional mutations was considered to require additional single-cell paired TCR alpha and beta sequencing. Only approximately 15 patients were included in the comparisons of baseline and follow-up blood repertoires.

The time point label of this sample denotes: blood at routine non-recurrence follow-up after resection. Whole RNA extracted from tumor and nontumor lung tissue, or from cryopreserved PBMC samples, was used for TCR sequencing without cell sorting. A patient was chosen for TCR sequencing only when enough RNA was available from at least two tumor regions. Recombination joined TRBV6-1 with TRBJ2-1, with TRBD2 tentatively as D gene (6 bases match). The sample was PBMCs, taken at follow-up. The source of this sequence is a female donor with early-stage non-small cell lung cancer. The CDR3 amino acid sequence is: CASIKAGLAGNEQFF. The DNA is TGTGCCAGCATTAAAGCGGGCCTCGCGGGGAATGAGCAGTTCTTC.